This T cell receptor (beta chain) was sequenced in a study of cytomegalovirus exposure and HLA in healthy donors. The CDR3 has 15 amino acids. The V gene's germline CDR1 is SGHNT and CDR2 YYREEE (reference sequence). V was clipped by 4 bases and J by 4 bases, with 16 bases between them. It was with 60 Vbeta and 13 Jbeta primers that the PCR ran. Authors' processing steps: It was a later analysis that counted 83 million or so unique TCR beta chains, of which roughly 11 million were shared. Method: immunoSEQ multiplex PCR; TCRdb's copy keeps in-frame clones and lacks some. That table gives V, J and clone size, and the DNA gave D and trimming. The sample yields 200,000 or so clones, around 80% seen once.

The sample comprised PBMCs. V and J are TRBV5-4 and TRBJ2-3; maybe TRBD2 (7 bases). The source of this sequence is a woman aged 18 to 35 in good health and CMV-seropositive. The CDR3 DNA reads as TGTGCCAGCAGCCTGCATGGGGGGGCTCCAGATACGCAGTATTTT. This codes for CASSLHGGAPDTQYF.